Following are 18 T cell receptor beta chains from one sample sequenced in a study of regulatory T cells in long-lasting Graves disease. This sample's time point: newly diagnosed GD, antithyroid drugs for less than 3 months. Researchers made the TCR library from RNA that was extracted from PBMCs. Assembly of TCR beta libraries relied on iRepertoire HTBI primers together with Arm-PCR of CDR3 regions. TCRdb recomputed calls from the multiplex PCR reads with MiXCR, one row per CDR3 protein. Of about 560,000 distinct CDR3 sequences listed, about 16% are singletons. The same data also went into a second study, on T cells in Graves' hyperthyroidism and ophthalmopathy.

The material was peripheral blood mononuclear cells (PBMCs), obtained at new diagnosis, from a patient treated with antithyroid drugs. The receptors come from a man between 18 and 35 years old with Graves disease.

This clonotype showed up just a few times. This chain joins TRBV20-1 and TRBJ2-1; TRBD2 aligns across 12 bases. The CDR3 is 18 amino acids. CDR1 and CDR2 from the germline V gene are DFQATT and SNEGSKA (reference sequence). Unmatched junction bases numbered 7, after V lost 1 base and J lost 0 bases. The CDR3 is CSARGLAGEGISYNEQFF. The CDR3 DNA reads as TGCAGTGCTAGAGGACTAGCGGGAGAGGGGATCTCCTACAATGAGCAGTTCTTC.

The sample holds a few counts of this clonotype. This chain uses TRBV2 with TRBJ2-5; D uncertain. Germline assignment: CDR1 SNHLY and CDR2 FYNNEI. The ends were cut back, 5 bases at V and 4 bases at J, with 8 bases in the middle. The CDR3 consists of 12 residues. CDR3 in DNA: TGTGCCAGCAGTCCCTATGGAGAGACCCAGTACTTC. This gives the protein CASSPYGETQYF.

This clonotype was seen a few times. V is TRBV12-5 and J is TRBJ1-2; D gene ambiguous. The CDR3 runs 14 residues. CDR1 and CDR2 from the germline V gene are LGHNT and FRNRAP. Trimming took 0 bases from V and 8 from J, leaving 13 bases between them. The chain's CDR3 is CASGLVFLTGGYTF. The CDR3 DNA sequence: TGTGCTAGTGGTTTGGTTTTCCTGACGGGCGGCTACACCTTC.

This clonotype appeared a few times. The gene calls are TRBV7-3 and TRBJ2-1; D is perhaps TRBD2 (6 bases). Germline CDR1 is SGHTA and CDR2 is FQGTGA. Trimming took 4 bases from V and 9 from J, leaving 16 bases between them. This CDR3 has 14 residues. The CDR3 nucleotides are TGTGCCAGCAGCTCAGGGACTGACCAGGGTGAGCAGTTCTTC. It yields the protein CASSSGTDQGEQFF.

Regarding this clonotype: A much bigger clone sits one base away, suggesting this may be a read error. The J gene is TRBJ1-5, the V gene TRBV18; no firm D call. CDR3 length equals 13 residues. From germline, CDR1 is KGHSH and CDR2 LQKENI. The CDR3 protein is CASSPPGLEPQQF. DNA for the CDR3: TGTGCCAGCTCACCACCCGGTTTAGAGCCCCAGCAATTT.

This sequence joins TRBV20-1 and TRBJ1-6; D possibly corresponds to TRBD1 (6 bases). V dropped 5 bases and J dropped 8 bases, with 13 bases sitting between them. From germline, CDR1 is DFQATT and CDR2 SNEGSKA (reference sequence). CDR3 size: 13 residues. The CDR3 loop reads CSAGQGPHSPLHF. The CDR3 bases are TGCAGTGCTGGCCAGGGGCCCCATTCACCCCTCCACTTT.

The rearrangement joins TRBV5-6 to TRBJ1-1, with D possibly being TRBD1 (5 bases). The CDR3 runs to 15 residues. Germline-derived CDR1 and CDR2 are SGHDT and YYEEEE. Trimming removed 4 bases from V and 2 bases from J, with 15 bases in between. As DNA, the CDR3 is TGTGCCAGCAGCGCAACAGGTTGGGGTAACACTGAAGCTTTCTTT. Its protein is CASSATGWGNTEAFF.

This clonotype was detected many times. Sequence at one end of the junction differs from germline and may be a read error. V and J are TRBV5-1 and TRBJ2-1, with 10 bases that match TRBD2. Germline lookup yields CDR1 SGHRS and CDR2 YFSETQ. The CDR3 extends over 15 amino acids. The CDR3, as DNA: TGTGCCAGCAGTCCAAGCGGGAGGGCCTACAATGAGCAGTTCTTC. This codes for CASSPSGRAYNEQFF.

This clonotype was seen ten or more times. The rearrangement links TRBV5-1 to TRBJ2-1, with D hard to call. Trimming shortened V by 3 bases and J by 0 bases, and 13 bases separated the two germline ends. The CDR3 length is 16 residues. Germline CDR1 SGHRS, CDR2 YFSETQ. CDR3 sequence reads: CASSYWASSSYNEQFF. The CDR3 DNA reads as TGCGCCAGCAGCTATTGGGCGTCGAGCTCCTACAATGAGCAGTTCTTC.

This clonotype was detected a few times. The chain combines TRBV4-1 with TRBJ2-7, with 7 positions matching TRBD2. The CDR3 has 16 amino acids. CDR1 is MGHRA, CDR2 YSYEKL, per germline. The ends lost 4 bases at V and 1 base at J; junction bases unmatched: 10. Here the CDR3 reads CASSPGATSVSYEQYF. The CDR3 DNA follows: TGCGCCAGCAGCCCTGGGGCTACTAGCGTATCCTACGAGCAGTACTTC.

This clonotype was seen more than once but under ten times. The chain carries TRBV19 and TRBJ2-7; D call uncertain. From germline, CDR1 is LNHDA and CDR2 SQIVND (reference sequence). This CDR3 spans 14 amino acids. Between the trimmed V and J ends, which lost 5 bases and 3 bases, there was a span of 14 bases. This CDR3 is CASSPGGQVYEQYF. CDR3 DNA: TGTGCCAGTAGTCCAGGTGGGCAGGTCTACGAGCAGTACTTC.

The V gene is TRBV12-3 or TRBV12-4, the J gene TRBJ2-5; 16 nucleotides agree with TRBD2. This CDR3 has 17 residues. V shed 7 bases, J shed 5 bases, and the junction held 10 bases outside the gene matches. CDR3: CASTPGTSGRADETQYF. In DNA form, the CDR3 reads TGTGCCAGCACCCCCGGGACTAGCGGGAGGGCGGACGAGACCCAGTACTTC.

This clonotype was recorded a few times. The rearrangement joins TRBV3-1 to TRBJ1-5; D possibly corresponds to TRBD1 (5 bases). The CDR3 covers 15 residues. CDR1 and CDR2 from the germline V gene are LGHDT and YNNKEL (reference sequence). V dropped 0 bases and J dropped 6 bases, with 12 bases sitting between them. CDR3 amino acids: CASSQEQVKGQPQHF. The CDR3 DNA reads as TGTGCCAGCAGCCAAGAACAGGTCAAGGGTCAGCCCCAGCATTTT.

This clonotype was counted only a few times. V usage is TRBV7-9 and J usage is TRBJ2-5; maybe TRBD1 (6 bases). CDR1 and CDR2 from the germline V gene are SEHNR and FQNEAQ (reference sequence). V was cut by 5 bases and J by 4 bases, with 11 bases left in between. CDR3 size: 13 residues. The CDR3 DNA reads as TGTGCCAGCAGCGCCAGGGGCTTAGAGACCCAGTACTTC. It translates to CASSARGLETQYF.

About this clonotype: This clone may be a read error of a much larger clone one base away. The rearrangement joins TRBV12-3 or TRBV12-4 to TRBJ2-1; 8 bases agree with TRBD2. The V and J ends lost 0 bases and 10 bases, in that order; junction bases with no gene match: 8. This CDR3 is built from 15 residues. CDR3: CASSLARGVTYEQFF. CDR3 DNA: TGTGCCAGCAGTTTAGCGCGGGGGGTGACCTACGAGCAGTTCTTC.

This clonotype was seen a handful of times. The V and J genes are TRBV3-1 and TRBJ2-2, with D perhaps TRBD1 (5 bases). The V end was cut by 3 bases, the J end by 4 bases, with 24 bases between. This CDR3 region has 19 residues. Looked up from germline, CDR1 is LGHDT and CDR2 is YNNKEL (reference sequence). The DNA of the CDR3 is TGTGCCAGCAGCCATCTGAACATCCGGAGAAGGGGTAGCACCGGGGAGCTGTTTTTT. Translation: CASSHLNIRRRGSTGELFF.

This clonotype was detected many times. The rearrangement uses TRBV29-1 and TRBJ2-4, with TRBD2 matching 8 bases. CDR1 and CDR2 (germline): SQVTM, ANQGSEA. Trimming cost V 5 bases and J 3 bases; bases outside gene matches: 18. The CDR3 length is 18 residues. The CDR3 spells CSVTAESGGLSGKNIQYF. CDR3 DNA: TGCAGCGTTACCGCAGAAAGCGGGGGTCTTTCTGGCAAAAACATTCAGTACTTC.

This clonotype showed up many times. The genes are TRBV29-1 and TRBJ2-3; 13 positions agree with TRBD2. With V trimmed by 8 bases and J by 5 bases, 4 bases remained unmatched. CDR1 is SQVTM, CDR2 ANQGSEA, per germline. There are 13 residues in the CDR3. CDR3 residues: CSLGLAGVDTQYF. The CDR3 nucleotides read TGCAGCTTAGGACTAGCGGGAGTAGATACGCAGTATTTT.